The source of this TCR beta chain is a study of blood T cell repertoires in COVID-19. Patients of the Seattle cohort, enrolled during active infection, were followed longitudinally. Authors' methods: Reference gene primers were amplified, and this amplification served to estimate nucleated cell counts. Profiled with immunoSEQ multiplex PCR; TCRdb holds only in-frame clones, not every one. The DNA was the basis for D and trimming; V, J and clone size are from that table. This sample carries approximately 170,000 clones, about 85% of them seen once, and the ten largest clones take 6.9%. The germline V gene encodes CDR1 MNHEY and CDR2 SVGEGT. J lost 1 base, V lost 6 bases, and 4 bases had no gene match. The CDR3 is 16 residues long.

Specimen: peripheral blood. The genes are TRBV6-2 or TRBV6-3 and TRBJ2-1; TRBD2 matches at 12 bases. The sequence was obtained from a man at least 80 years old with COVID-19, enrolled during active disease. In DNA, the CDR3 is TGTGCCAGCAGCTCGGGACTAGCGGGTTCCTACAATGAGCAGTTCTTC. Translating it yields CASSSGLAGSYNEQFF.